These 4 T cell receptor beta chains were sequenced from one sample in a study of blood T cell repertoires in COVID-19. Here immunoSEQ multiplex PCR was the method, and the copy in TCRdb shows in-frame clones only, minus some. The data hold just under 95,000 clones, with 80% observed a single time. Specimen: peripheral blood. The receptors were sampled from a human donor in a cohort sampled during active COVID-19.

The chain links TRBV27 to TRBJ2-1, with 15 bases fitting TRBD2. This CDR3 comprises 16 residues. Trimming cost V 4 bases and J 7 bases; bases outside gene matches: 5. Germline CDR1 MNHEY, CDR2 SMNVEV (reference sequence). CDR3 DNA sequence: TGTGCCAGCAGTTCCCGGACTAGCGGGAGGGTTAATGAGCAGTTCTTC. Translated: CASSSRTSGRVNEQFF.

The chain recombines TRBV5-1 with TRBJ2-4, with TRBD1 as a possible D gene (5 bases). Trimming removed 1 base from V and 0 bases from J, with 23 bases in between. This CDR3 comprises 20 residues. Germline V CDR1 and CDR2: SGHRS, YFSETQ. CDR3 sequence reads: CASSLSPPRQQDLAKNIQYF. The DNA for the CDR3 is TGCGCCAGCAGCTTGTCCCCACCTAGACAGCAAGACCTAGCCAAAAACATTCAGTACTTC. Combining the CDR3 with reference TRBV5-1 and TRBJ2-4 gives the whole variable domain KAGVTQTPRYLIKTRGQQVTLSCSPISGHRSVSWYQQTPGQGLQFLFEYFSETQRNKGNFPGRFSGRQFSNSRSEMNVSTLELGDSALYLCASSLSPPRQQDLAKNIQYFGAGTRLSVL.

In this sample, this clone turned up once. This sequence joins TRBV19 and TRBJ2-6; unclear D gene. Germline values: CDR1 LNHDA, CDR2 SQIVND (reference sequence). V was shortened by 4 bases and J by 0 bases, with 7 bases between the two germline ends. There are 15 residues in the CDR3. CDR3 sequence reads: CASSNLVSGANVLTF. In nucleotides, the CDR3 is TGTGCCAGTAGTAATCTAGTCTCTGGGGCCAACGTCCTGACTTTC.

V is TRBV23-1 and J is TRBJ2-7, with D perhaps matching TRBD1 (6 bases). TRBV23-1 is flagged as an ORF with uncertain function. The CDR3 extends over 13 amino acids. V lost 2 bases, J lost 6 bases, and 11 bases lay in between. The CDR3 protein is CASSQPRGCEQYF. CDR3 in DNA: TGCGCCAGCAGTCAACCTAGGGGGTGCGAGCAGTACTTC.